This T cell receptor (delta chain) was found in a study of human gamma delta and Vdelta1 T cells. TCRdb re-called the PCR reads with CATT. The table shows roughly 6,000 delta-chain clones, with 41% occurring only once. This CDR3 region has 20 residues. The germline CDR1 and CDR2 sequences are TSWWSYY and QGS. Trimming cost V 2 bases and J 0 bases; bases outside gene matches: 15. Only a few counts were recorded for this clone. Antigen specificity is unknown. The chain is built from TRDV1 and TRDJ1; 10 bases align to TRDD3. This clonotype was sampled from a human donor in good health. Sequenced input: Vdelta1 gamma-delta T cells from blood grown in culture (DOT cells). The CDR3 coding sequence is TGTGCTCTTGGGGAAGTCACCTTCCCGACTGGGGGATCGTACACCGATAAACTCATCTTT. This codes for CALGEVTFPTGGSYTDKLIF.